This T cell receptor beta chain stems from a study of T cells in localized non-small cell lung cancer. The study, taken as a whole, reports: T cell clonality was highest in uninvolved adjacent lung, above tumor.

Assay: immunoSEQ multiplex PCR; the TCRdb copy retains only in-frame clones and omits some. This sample has under 35,000 clones, with about four fifths found just once. This clone was seen a single time. The antigen remains undetermined. The source is a male donor at least 60 years old with stage III squamous cell lung carcinoma. The material sequenced was peripheral blood, taken before any cancer treatment.

The CDR3 DNA follows: TGTGCCAGCAGTTACGCAACCCAGGCGACCTACGAGCAGTACTTC. Residues: CASSYATQATYEQYF. The V gene is TRBV6-5, the J gene TRBJ2-7, with no clear D. This CDR3 comprises 15 residues. Germline CDR1 reads MNHEY; CDR2 reads SVGAGI. The V end was cut by 2 bases, the J end by 2 bases, with 13 bases between.